The present TCR beta chain was sequenced within a study of blood T cells in healthy people across ages. For the second PCR, which ran for about 7 to 11 cycles, a sample-barcoded 5' primer and a J-beta primer mix were used. Using its own MiXCR run on the 5' RACE reads, TCRdb lists one record per CDR3 protein. The sample yields some 940,000 distinct CDR3 sequences, approximately 32% seen once. V lost 3 bases and J 2 bases, leaving 13 bases between the germline ends. This CDR3 is 15 amino acids long. The study isolated at least 6.5 million PBMCs from each sample. A few counts support this clonotype. These sequences were also reported in another study, on T cells of mothers and their children. That report notes: A few mothers and their six children, all healthy Caucasians, donated. For cDNA synthesis, the complete extracted RNA was used (about 1.6 ug per 15 ul). Second-PCR primer M1S introduced sample barcodes and 2-4 random nucleotides.

Specimen: blood. The chain has TRBV12-3 or TRBV12-4 and TRBJ2-5; a weak D match, TRBD1 (6 bases). This receptor was taken from a woman in her thirties or forties in good health. CDR3 in DNA: TGTGCCAGCAGTTTCCGGGACAAGGTGCAAGAGACCCAGTACTTC. This encodes CASSFRDKVQETQYF.